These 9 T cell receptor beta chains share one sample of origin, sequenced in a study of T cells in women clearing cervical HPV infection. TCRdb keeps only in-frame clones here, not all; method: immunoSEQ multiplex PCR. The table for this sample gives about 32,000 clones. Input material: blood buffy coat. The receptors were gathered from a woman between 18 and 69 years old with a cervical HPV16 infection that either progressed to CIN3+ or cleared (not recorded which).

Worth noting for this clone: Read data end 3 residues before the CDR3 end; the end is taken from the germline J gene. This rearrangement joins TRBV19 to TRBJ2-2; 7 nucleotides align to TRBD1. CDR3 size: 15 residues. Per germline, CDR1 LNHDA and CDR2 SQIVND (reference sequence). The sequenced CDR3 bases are TGTGCCAGTAGCCTAACAGGGGTTGGGGCCAACGTG. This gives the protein CASSLTGVGANV. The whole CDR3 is CASSLTGVGANVLFF.

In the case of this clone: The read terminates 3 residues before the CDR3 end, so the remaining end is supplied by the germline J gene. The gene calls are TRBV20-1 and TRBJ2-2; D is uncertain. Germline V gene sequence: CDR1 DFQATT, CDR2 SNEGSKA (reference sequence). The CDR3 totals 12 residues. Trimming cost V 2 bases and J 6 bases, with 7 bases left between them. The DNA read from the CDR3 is TGCAGTGCTAGAATCGCGGCCGGGGAG. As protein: CSARIAAGE. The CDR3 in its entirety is CSARIAAGELFF.

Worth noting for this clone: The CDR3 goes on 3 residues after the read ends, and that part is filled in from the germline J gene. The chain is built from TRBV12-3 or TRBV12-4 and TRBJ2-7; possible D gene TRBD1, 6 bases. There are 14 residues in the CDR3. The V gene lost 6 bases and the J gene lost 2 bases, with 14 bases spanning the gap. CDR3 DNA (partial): TGTGCCAGCAGCCCCGGACAGCTAGCCTACGAG. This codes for CASSPGQLAYE. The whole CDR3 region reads CASSPGQLAYEQYF.

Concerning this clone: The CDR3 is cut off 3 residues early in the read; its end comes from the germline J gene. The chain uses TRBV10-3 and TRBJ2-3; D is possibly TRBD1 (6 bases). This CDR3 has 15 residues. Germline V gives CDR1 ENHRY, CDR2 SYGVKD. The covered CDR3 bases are TGTGCCATCAGTGACTCAGGGACACCCCAAGAGACG. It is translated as CAISDSGTPQET. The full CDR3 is CAISDSGTPQETQYF.

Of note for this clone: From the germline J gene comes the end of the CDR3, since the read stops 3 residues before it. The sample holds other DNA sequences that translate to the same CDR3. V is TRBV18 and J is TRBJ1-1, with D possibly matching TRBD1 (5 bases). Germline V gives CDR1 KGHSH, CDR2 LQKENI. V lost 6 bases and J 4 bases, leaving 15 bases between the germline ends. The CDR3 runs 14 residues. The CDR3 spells CASSPTGGGTEAFF. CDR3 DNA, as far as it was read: TGTGCCAGCTCCCCCACGGGGGGGGGCACTGAA.

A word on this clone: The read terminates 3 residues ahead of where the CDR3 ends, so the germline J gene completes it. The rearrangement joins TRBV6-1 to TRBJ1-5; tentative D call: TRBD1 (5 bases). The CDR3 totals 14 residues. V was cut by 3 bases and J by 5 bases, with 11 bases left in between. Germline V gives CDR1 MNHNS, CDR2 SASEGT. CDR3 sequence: CASSERGAYQPQHF. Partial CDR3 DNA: TGTGCCAGCAGTGAGAGGGGCGCGTATCAGCCC.

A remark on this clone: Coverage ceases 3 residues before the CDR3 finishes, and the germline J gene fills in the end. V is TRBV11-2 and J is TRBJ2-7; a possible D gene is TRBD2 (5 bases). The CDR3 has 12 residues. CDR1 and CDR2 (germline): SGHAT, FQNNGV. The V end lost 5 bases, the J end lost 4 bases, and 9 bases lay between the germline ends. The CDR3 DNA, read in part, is TGTGCCAGCAGCCACGGGGAATACGAG. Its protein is CASSHGEYE. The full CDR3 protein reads CASSHGEYEQYF.

CDR3 DNA, as far as it was read: TGTGCCAGCAGTCGATTAGCGGGATTAGGAGAGACG. This codes for CASSRLAGLGET. The CDR3 reads in full as CASSRLAGLGETQYF. The chain joins TRBV28 to TRBJ2-3; 8 nucleotides agree with TRBD2. Coverage ceases 3 residues before the CDR3 finishes, and the germline J gene fills in the end. The germline CDR1 and CDR2 sequences are MDHEN and SYDVKM. This CDR3 comprises 15 residues.

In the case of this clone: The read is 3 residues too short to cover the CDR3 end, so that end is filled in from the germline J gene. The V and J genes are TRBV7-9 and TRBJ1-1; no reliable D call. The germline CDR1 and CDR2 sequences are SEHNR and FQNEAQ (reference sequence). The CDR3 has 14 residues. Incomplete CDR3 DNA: TGTGCCAGCAGCTTATCCCGACTAGCCTACGAG. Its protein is CASSLSRLAYE. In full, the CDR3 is CASSLSRLAYEAFF.